These T cell receptor beta chains were read from a single sample in a study of PD-L1 blockade in urothelial cancer. Here immunoSEQ multiplex PCR was the method, and the copy in TCRdb shows in-frame clones only, minus some. The table includes some 56,000 clones, approximately 85% detected once. The material was PBMCs, obtained around atezolizumab (anti-PD-L1) treatment. These receptors were obtained from a man aged 65-85 years with urothelial cancer. Both conserved end residues are part of each CDR3. Each record gives: V gene, D gene, clone size, J gene, CDR3 DNA, CDR3 protein. The D gene is left open where the match is weak. The size field is filled for only some rows; it gives once, few, many or a size class.

>TRBV4-1|-|-|TRBJ1-2
TGCGCCAGCAGCCAAGAATCCGGGGTTGGTAACTATGGCTACACCTTC
CASSQESGVGNYGYTF
>TRBV10-3|TRBD2|-|TRBJ2-1
TGTGCCATCAGTGAGTCTAACAGAGGATCTAGCGGGTTGAATGAGCAGTTCTTC
CAISESNRGSSGLNEQFF
>TRBV20-1|-|-|TRBJ1-2
TGCAGTGCCCCGGCGGATAATGGCTACACCTTC
CSAPADNGYTF
>TRBV5-1|-|-|TRBJ2-1
TGCGCCAGCAGCCCAAGCGGCCCAGTCTACAATGAGCAGTTCTTC
CASSPSGPVYNEQFF
>TRBV6-5|TRBD1|-|TRBJ2-3
TGTGCCAGCAAGGGGCAGGGGGCGGAAAGATACGCGTATTTT
CASKGQGAERYAYF
>TRBV7-6|TRBD1|-|TRBJ1-3
TGTGCCAGCAGTTTAACGACAGGGGCTGGTGGAAACACCATATATTTT
CASSLTTGAGGNTIYF
>TRBV11-2|TRBD1|-|TRBJ2-1
TGTGCCAGCAGCTTGGGACAGAACAATGAGCAGTTCTTC
CASSLGQNNEQFF
>TRBV7-9|TRBD1|-|TRBJ2-1
TGTGCCAGCAGCAAGGGGGCGGCAGGGCACAATGAGCAGTTCTTC
CASSKGAAGHNEQFF
>TRBV2|TRBD1|-|TRBJ2-2
TGTGCCAGCAGTGACCAGGGGGCTGGCACCGGGGAGCTGTTTTTT
CASSDQGAGTGELFF
>TRBV7-9|-|-|TRBJ2-1
TGTGCCAGCAGCTTAGTACAGGGCTGGGCGAATGAGCAGTTCTTC
CASSLVQGWANEQFF
>TRBV5-1|TRBD2|-|TRBJ2-1
TGCGCCAGCAGCCGAGGTGGGACTAGCGGGGACAATGAGCAGTTCTTC
CASSRGGTSGDNEQFF
>TRBV7-7|TRBD2|-|TRBJ2-5
TGTGCTAGCAGCTTCCACGGGGGGCAAGAGACCCAGTACTTC
CASSFHGGQETQYF
>TRBV19|TRBD1|once|TRBJ1-1
TGTGCCAGTAGTCCCAGGCGGGGACAGATGAACACTGAAGCTTTCTTT
CASSPRRGQMNTEAFF
>TRBV5-8|-|-|TRBJ1-4
TGTGCCAGCAGCTTGTTGAGTGGGCGAAAACTGTTTTTT
CASSLLSGRKLFF
>TRBV27|TRBD1|-|TRBJ2-7
TGTGCCAGCAGTCTGTCCTGGACAGGCCCCTCGGAGCAGTACTTC
CASSLSWTGPSEQYF
>TRBV5-1|-|-|TRBJ2-3
TGCGCCAGCAGCTCATCCCCTAGCGTCAGCACAGATACGCAGTATTTT
CASSSSPSVSTDTQYF
>TRBV6-1|TRBD2|-|TRBJ2-7
TGTGCCAGCAGTGAATGGTCTGGGACTACCCCGTCCTACGAGCAGTACTTC
CASSEWSGTTPSYEQYF
>TRBV11-1|-|-|TRBJ2-3
TGTGCCAGCAGCTCAGGGGGGACGGTGGATACGCAGTATTTT
CASSSGGTVDTQYF
>TRBV9|TRBD2|few|TRBJ2-3
TGTGCCAGCAGCGTAGGGCTAGCGGGAGGAGCAGATACGCAGTATTTT
CASSVGLAGGADTQYF
>TRBV5-1|TRBD1|-|TRBJ2-1
TGCGCCAGCAGCTGGACCGGGACAGGGAATGAGCAGTTCTTC
CASSWTGTGNEQFF
>TRBV5-1|TRBD1|-|TRBJ2-7
TGCGCCAGCAGCGTCGGACAGGTCAAATCCTACGAGCAGTACTTC
CASSVGQVKSYEQYF
>TRBV7-3|TRBD1|-|TRBJ2-2
TGTGCCAGCAGCCTGACAGGGGGCTACTCCGGGGAGCTGTTTTTT
CASSLTGGYSGELFF
>TRBV30|-|-|TRBJ2-2
TGTGCCTGCCAGGGTTTCACCGGGGAGCTGTTTTTT
CACQGFTGELFF
>TRBV6-4|-|-|TRBJ2-1
TGTGCCAGCAGTGAGACTGCCTACAATGAGCAGTTCTTC
CASSETAYNEQFF
>TRBV4-1|-|-|TRBJ1-2
TGCGCCAGCAGCCAAGGGACAGCCGGTGGCTACACCTTC
CASSQGTAGGYTF
>TRBV2|TRBD1|-|TRBJ1-4
TGTGCCAGCAGAGGCGTCCGGGACAGGGGGCATGAAAAACTGTTTTTT
CASRGVRDRGHEKLFF
>TRBV6-1|TRBD2|-|TRBJ2-1
TGTGCCAGCAGGGGGACGGGAGGGCCGGATGAGCAGTTCTTC
CASRGTGGPDEQFF
>TRBV9|TRBD1|-|TRBJ1-3
TGTGCCAGCAGCGTAGGACGGACAGGGGCTGGAAACACCATATATTTT
CASSVGRTGAGNTIYF
>TRBV6-5|-|-|TRBJ2-7
TGTGCCAGCAGTTACTCGCAACAGGACTACGAGCAGTACTTC
CASSYSQQDYEQYF